The present TCR beta chain was sequenced within a study of control samples from healthy donors and cancer patients. V was clipped by 5 bases and J by 4 bases, with 18 bases between them. The germline CDR1 and CDR2 sequences are MDHEN and SYDVKM. CDR3 length: 16 residues. Data came from immunoSEQ multiplex PCR; TCRdb stores just in-frame clones and leaves some out. The table shows 100,000 to 150,000 clones, with 75% to 95% occurring only once. The rearrangement links TRBV28 to TRBJ1-5; D may be TRBD1 (6 bases). Sequenced sample: blood. This clonotype was sampled from a man aged 35 to 55 in good health. The CDR3 loop reads CASSPPPGAGNQPQHF. The CDR3 DNA reads TGTGCCAGCAGTCCCCCCCCAGGGGCTGGGAATCAGCCCCAGCATTTT.